The TCR beta chain described here comes from a study of control samples from healthy donors and cancer patients. Profiled with immunoSEQ multiplex PCR; TCRdb holds only in-frame clones, not every one. The sample has around 100,000 clones, about 89% seen once. With 5 bases removed from V and 6 bases from J, the gap between germline ends came to 17 bases. Germline CDR1 reads MNHEY; CDR2 reads SMNVEV (reference sequence). The CDR3 runs 15 residues. This receptor was identified in a man aged 60 to 75 with lung cancer. Sequenced sample: PBMCs. V and J are TRBV27 and TRBJ1-5; D is unresolved. This CDR3 is CASSPAGSPIQPQHF. The DNA for the CDR3 is TGTGCCAGCAGTCCGGCGGGCAGCCCAATTCAGCCCCAGCATTTT.